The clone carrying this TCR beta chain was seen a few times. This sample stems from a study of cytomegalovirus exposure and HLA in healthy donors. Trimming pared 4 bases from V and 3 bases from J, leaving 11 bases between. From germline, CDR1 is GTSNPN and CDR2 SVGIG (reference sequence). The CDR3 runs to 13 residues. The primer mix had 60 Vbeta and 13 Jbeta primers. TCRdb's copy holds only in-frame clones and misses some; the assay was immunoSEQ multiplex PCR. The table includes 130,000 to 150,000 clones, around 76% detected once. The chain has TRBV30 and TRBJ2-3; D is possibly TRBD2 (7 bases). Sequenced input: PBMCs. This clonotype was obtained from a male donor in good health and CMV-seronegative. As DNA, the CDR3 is TGTGCCTGGAAGGGGGGGCGGACAGATACGCAGTATTTT. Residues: CAWKGGRTDTQYF.